This entry describes one T cell receptor (beta chain). This clonotype was seen at least ten times. No cognate antigen has been identified for it. Within one base of it there is no much larger clone, and no base qualities were kept. Sequencing was performed on an Illumina MiSeq. The public reads were quality trimmed at Q25 with fastp and then assembled into clones with MiXCR by TCRdb, keeping productive beta chains. Rows merge per CDR3 protein into single entries with the most common DNA and genes. For this sample the table gives around 5,200 distinct CDR3 sequences, of which around 8.8% were detected only once. Clones ranked in the top ten supply approximately 5.4% of the sample. The data are from a study. According to the germline V gene, CDR1 reads SGHVS and CDR2 reads FQNEAQ. The germline ends are 10 bases apart after V is trimmed by 5 bases and J by 0 bases. The CDR3, from cysteine to phenylalanine, totals 14 residues. Just the 42-base CDR3 DNA is kept, in frame starting at base 1.

The rearranged segments are TRBV7-8 and TRBJ1-1, with no confident D gene call. Sequenced input: CD4+ T cells from synovial fluid. The TCR was taken from a human donor with rheumatoid arthritis. The CDR3 reads CASSEGGLNTEAFF. The DNA sequence is given as TGTGCCAGCAGCGAAGGAGGATTGAACACTGAAGCTTTCTTT. The variable domain in full, with residues beyond the CDR3 obtained from the reference TRBV7-8 and TRBJ1-1 genes, is GAGVSQSPRYKVAKRGQDVALRCDPISGHVSLFWYQQALGQGPEFLTYFQNEAQLDKSGLPSDRFFAERPEGSVSTLKIQRTQQEDSAVYLCASSEGGLNTEAFFGQGTRLTVV.